A selection of T cell receptor beta chains follows, all from one sample in a study of blood T cell repertoires in COVID-19. Clones were read by immunoSEQ multiplex PCR, and TCRdb kept only the in-frame ones, dropping some. This sample has a few hundred thousand clones, with approximately 80% found just once. Sequencing was done on a sample of peripheral blood. Receptor source: an elderly woman with acute or convalescent COVID-19. The CDR3 runs from the conserved cysteine through the conserved F or W. Each record gives: J gene, D gene, V gene, CDR3 protein, CDR3 DNA. D genes are given only for firm matches.

J gene: TRBJ2-7; D gene: NA; V gene: TRBV3-1/TRBV3-2; CDR3 protein: CASSQGRRGEQYF; CDR3 DNA: TGTGCCAGCAGCCAAGGCCGGCGGGGCGAGCAGTACTTC
J gene: TRBJ1-3; D gene: NA; V gene: TRBV7-2; CDR3 protein: CASSLGSVAISGNTIYF; CDR3 DNA: TGTGCCAGCAGCTTAGGGAGTGTTGCCATCTCTGGAAACACCATATATTTT
J gene: TRBJ2-3; D gene: TRBD1; V gene: TRBV6-1; CDR3 protein: CASSEAMGQGIPDTQYF; CDR3 DNA: TGTGCCAGCAGTGAAGCTATGGGACAGGGGATCCCAGATACGCAGTATTTT
J gene: TRBJ2-7; D gene: TRBD2; V gene: TRBV19; CDR3 protein: CASSIATSGTAYEQYF; CDR3 DNA: TGTGCCAGTAGTATAGCGACTAGCGGGACCGCCTACGAGCAGTACTTC
J gene: TRBJ1-5; D gene: TRBD1; V gene: TRBV27; CDR3 protein: CASSQGTGSNQPQHF; CDR3 DNA: TGTGCCAGCAGTCAAGGGACAGGTAGCAATCAGCCCCAGCATTTT
J gene: TRBJ2-1; D gene: TRBD2; V gene: TRBV5-5; CDR3 protein: CASGLGLAGNEQFF; CDR3 DNA: TGTGCCAGCGGTCTGGGACTAGCGGGCAATGAGCAGTTCTTC
J gene: TRBJ2-7; D gene: NA; V gene: TRBV5-4; CDR3 protein: CASSLAGFRDEQYF; CDR3 DNA: TGTGCCAGCAGCTTGGCAGGATTCCGCGACGAGCAGTACTTC
J gene: TRBJ1-6; D gene: NA; V gene: TRBV4-1; CDR3 protein: CASSQNPPVNSPLHF; CDR3 DNA: TGCGCCAGCAGCCAAAATCCCCCCGTTAATTCACCCCTCCACTTT
J gene: TRBJ1-2; D gene: NA; V gene: TRBV6-1; CDR3 protein: CASSESLGLGYTF; CDR3 DNA: TGTGCCAGCAGTGAATCTCTCGGACTTGGCTACACCTTC
J gene: TRBJ1-6; D gene: NA; V gene: TRBV11-2; CDR3 protein: CASSLIDGGPSDSPLHF; CDR3 DNA: TGTGCCAGCAGCTTAATCGACGGAGGACCCTCGGATTCACCCCTCCACTTT
J gene: TRBJ2-7; D gene: TRBD1; V gene: TRBV5-1; CDR3 protein: CASSLTLARTGLYEQYF; CDR3 DNA: TGCGCCAGCAGCTTGACCCTCGCCCGGACAGGGCTTTACGAGCAGTACTTC
J gene: TRBJ2-7; D gene: TRBD2; V gene: TRBV25-1; CDR3 protein: CASSVRTSGAFQEQYF; CDR3 DNA: TGTGCCAGCAGTGTGCGGACTAGCGGTGCATTTCAAGAGCAGTACTTC